The source of this TCR beta chain is a study of T-cell reconstitution after alpha-beta-depleted transplantation in children. Study-wide results and limits: It was reported that alpha-beta T cells came from several hundred expanded graft clones (about two months after transplant).

Notes on this clonotype: The antigen is not known.

It was with unique molecular identifiers that the TCRbeta library was prepared. TCRdb ran MiXCR on the PCR reads and lists one entry per CDR3 protein. This table holds 700,000 to 950,000 distinct CDR3 sequences, approximately 15% found once. Germline V gene sequence: CDR1 LGHNA, CDR2 YNFKEQ. The CDR3 extends over 16 amino acids. With 3 bases clipped from V and 5 bases from J, the junction kept 5 bases outside the gene matches. The chain couples TRBV4-2 to TRBJ1-6, with 9 bases identical to TRBD1. The sequencing used PBMCs, mostly from graft donor cells, collected 360 days after TCRalphabeta/CD19-depleted stem cell transplant. The sequence was collected from a male patient between 10 and 17 years old who had a stem cell transplant for acute lymphoblastic leukemia, so the T cells may come from the graft donor. The CDR3 reads CASSQVQGANNSPLHF. CDR3 in DNA: TGTGCCAGCAGCCAGGTACAGGGGGCGAATAATTCACCCCTCCACTTT.